A single count supports the clone carrying this TCR beta chain. This entry belongs to a study of blood T cell repertoires in COVID-19. The overall study: The United States, Italy and Spain provided the acute and convalescent COVID-19 samples.

The CDR3 is 17 amino acids. Trimming removed 3 bases at V and 1 base at J, with 18 bases between. The germline gives CDR1 LNHNV, CDR2 YYDKDF (reference sequence). In the study's own analysis: Estimation of nucleated cell counts was performed using reference gene primer amplification. The repertoire was sequenced with immunoSEQ multiplex PCR; TCRdb's copy has only in-frame clones and lacks some. V and J calls and clone size follow that table, whereas D and trimming were derived from the DNA. This repertoire shows under 250,000 clones, roughly 83% found once; its top ten account for roughly 12%. V is TRBV15 and J is TRBJ2-5; D possibly corresponds to TRBD2 (6 bases). This clonotype originated in a man older than 75 with acute or convalescent COVID-19. Sample: peripheral blood. CDR3 nucleotide sequence: TGTGCCACCAGCAGGACTCGACTAGTATCCGCCCAAGAGACCCAGTACTTC. Its translation: CATSRTRLVSAQETQYF.